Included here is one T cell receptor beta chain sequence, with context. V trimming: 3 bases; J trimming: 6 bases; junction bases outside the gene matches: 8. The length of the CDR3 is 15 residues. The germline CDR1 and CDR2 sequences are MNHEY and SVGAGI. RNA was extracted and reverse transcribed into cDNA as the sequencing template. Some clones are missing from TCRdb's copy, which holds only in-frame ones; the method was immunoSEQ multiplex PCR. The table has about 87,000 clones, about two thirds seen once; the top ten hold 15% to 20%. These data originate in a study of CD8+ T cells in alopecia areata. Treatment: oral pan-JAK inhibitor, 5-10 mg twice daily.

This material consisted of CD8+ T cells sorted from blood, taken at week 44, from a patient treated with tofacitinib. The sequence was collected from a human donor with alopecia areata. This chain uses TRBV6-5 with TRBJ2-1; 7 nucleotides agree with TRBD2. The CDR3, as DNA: TGTGCCAGCAGTTATTCATCGACTAGCATCAATGAGCAGTTCTTC. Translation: CASSYSSTSINEQFF.